Here is one TCR beta chain with its context. This clone was counted at least ten times. There is no known antigen for this receptor. The input lacks base qualities; no much larger clone sits a single base away. On the day of marrow donation, related bone marrow donors gave peripheral blood samples. Mononuclear cells from peripheral blood and bone marrow were separated by Ficoll-Hypaque density centrifugation and then cryopreserved. TRB sequencing was run on genomic DNA with either the immunoSEQ assay at survey resolution or the hsTCRB kit. The original pipeline was this. The immunoSEQ software handled the initial read processing, while the LymphoSeq R package was used for the repertoire analyses. Clonality was computed as 1 minus normalized Shannon entropy; Gini coefficient was also calculated for each TRB dataset. Phenotypes of unsorted samples were inferred by mapping TRB sequences from sorted subsets of the recipient or donor onto the same recipient's unsorted samples. The table comes from immuneACCESS by way of TCRdb, which keeps in-frame sequences with V and J called. Part of the clones is missing from these tables; in studies checked, under half for an unresolved V gene and the rest for unknown reasons. V and J calls and clone size are those listed in that table; D and trimming were worked out from the DNA. This sample is represented by about 41,000 clones, with no singletons among them. The top ten clonotypes cover roughly 5.8% of the sample.

The sample originates from a study of T cells after posttransplantation cyclophosphamide (dated by TCRdb to 2016 to 2017). Study-wide context: Using TRB sequencing, the study followed how the T cell repertoire rebuilt after myeloablative bone marrow transplantation with posttransplantation cyclophosphamide given as GVHD prophylaxis. Antigen receptor sequencing was done on samples from roughly 35 PTCy-treated patients and from approximately 15 related bone marrow donors of those patients. Blood from all 34 PTCy patients with 1-year posttransplant specimens was subjected to TRB sequencing. TRB sequencing was also done on up to about 3 additional blood samples from 2 to 5.2 years after transplant in 3 patients, and on pretransplant blood from 4 patients. Because TRA and TRB clonality correlated tightly in some 10 samples, the subsequent TCR analyses were limited to TRB only. Public TRB sequences were compared against a database of over 3,000 sequences linked to responses to pathogens, tumor antigens, self-antigens and alloantigens. Study-wide findings and limitations: Donor-recipient similarity was low at 1-2 months but increased during the first year, and donor CD8+ memory clones often dominated later blood repertoires. Across the 35 to 45 patients, TRB clonality was highly associated with recipient CMV seropositivity and CMV reactivation, and diversity with PTCy was similar to that in the CNI/methotrexate controls. The TRB repertoires of T cells infiltrating skin or the GI tract showed only limited overlap with the TRB repertoires found in blood.

As encoded in the germline V gene (reference sequence), CDR1 is SEHNR while CDR2 is FQNEAQ. V was cut back by 3 bases and J by 10 bases, leaving a gap of 16 bases between them. The CDR3 goes from the cysteine to the phenylalanine over 14 residues. Here the CDR3 DNA is all that survives: 42 bases in frame from base 1. The V and J genes are TRBV7-9 and TRBJ2-1; the D gene is possibly TRBD1, with 5 bases matching. Sample: PBMCs. This TCR derives from a man aged 30 to 39 in good health and a related stem cell transplant donor. The DNA reads as follows: TGTGCCAGCAGCTTCGGTAAGGGGCTCGGGGAGCAGTTCTTC. Translation gives CASSFGKGLGEQFF.